Described below is a single T cell receptor (beta chain) sequence and its context. Its antigen is currently unknown. Amplified TCR beta CDR3 regions came from RNA transcripts. HTBI primers were used for first-round RT-PCR of the TCR CDR3. In TCRdb, the multiplex PCR reads were re-called with MiXCR into one record per CDR3 protein. Among 700,000 or so distinct CDR3 sequences listed, about 16% were seen once. No progression to ophthalmopathy during 18 months of follow-up defined stable disease. Diagnostic decisions used clinical symptoms, serum thyroxine and TRAb, thyroid ultrasound and orbital computed tomography. This sample was included in a study of T cells in Graves' hyperthyroidism and ophthalmopathy. Study outcomes and limitations: Blood also showed most of the thyroid clonotypes that were expanded above 0.001. Through a model of 13 V-J features, ophthalmopathy was separated from stable hyperthyroidism.

The sequence came from a man aged 18 to 29 with Graves' hyperthyroidism. The sequenced material came from blood.

The CDR3 spells CASHRDSLTGELFF. The CDR3 DNA is TGTGCCAGTCACCGGGACAGCCTCACCGGGGAGCTGTTTTTT. The chain recombines TRBV7-3 with TRBJ2-2, with 7 bases identical to TRBD1. CDR3 size: 14 residues. Germline CDR1 is SGHTA and CDR2 is FQGTGA. The V segment lost 9 bases and the J segment 4 bases; nucleotides outside the gene matches: 8.